These 4 T cell receptor beta chains came from one sample sequenced in a study of T cell responses to AZD1222 COVID-19 vaccine. Only in-frame clones appear in the TCRdb table, and some are missing; sequencing was by immunoSEQ multiplex PCR. This sample carries about 120,000 clones, about 89% of them seen once, and the ten largest clones take 25% to 35%. The sequences come from peripheral blood, collected on day 0 of AZD1222 vaccination. The receptor source for this set is an adult in good health.

The chain recombines TRBV24-1 with TRBJ2-3; D could derive from TRBD1 or TRBD2 (5 bases each). CDR3 length: 12 residues. Trimming left V 3 bases short and J 9 bases short, with 9 bases between. CDR1 and CDR2 (germline): KGHDR, SFDVKD. DNA of the CDR3: TGTGCCACCAGTGATCGGGGCCTGACGCAGTATTTT. Encoded protein: CATSDRGLTQYF.

The chain couples TRBV7-6 to TRBJ1-6; D unresolved. Germline loops: CDR1 SGHVS, CDR2 FNYEAQ. The CDR3 sequence is 17 residues long. V gave up 0 bases and J gave up 4 bases, with 13 bases separating them. This chain's CDR3 is CASSLALHRTYNSPLHF. For the CDR3, the DNA is TGTGCCAGCAGCTTAGCCCTACATAGGACTTATAATTCACCCCTCCACTTT.

V usage is TRBV5-5 and J usage is TRBJ2-1, with 10 bases that match TRBD2. After removal of 4 bases from V and 5 bases from J, the junction contained 6 bases not matched to a gene. Germline CDR1 and CDR2: SGHKS and YYEKEE (reference sequence). The CDR3 has 15 amino acids. The DNA for the CDR3 is TGTGCCAGCAGCCCGGGGACTAGCGCCGACAATGAGCAGTTCTTC. It is translated as CASSPGTSADNEQFF.

The CDR3, as DNA: TGTGCCAGCAGTTACCGGGACAGGGGTCCCTACGAGCAGTACTTC. Protein sequence: CASSYRDRGPYEQYF. The chain combines TRBV6-5 with TRBJ2-7; 10 bases match TRBD1. The CDR3 contains 15 residues. Germline CDR1 and CDR2: MNHEY and SVGAGI. J gave up 2 bases and V 2 bases, and 3 bases lay outside the gene matches.